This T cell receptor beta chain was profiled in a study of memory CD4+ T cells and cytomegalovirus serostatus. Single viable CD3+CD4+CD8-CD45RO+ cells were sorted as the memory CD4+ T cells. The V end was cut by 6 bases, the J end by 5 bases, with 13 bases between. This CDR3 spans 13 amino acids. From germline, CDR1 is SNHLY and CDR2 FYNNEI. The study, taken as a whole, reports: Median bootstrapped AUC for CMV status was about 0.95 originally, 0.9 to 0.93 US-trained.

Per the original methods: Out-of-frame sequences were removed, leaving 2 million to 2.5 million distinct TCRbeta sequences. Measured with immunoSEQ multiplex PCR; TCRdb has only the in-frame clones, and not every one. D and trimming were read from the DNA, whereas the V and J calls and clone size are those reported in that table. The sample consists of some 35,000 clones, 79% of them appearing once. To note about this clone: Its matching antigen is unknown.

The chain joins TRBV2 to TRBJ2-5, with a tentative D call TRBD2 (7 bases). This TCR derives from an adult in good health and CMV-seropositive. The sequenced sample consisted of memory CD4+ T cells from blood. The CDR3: CASRLGGAETQYF. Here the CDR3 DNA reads TGTGCCAGCAGGCTAGGGGGGGCGGAGACCCAGTACTTC.